Frequency places the clone carrying this T cell receptor beta chain as medium-sized (0.01 to 0.1%). No antigen is known for it. The authors prepared UMI-labeled TRB cDNA libraries by 5' RACE. Reanalyzing the 5' RACE reads, TCRdb keeps one entry per CDR3 protein, without DNA. The sample table sets out some 8,200 distinct CDR3 sequences. At around 300,000 cells each, triplicate sorts were carried out for each CD8+ T cell subset. The record originates from a study of CXCR3-negative and CXCR3-positive naive CD8 T cells. Study-level results: Naive subsets were similarly diverse, while memory CD8+ repertoires were much less diverse. Memory cells showed distinct TRBV-TRBJ patterns, while the two naive subsets matched.

The germline gives CDR1 SNHLY, CDR2 FYNNEI. The CDR3 contains 17 residues. The V call is TRBV2, the J call TRBJ2-2; the D call of TRBD2 rests on TCRdb alone, since no DNA is present to check it. This receptor was obtained from a human donor in good health. Some clones in this sample may be carry-over from other donors' samples. Source material: naive CXCR3- CD8+ T cells from blood. Subset of the sample: CD45RO-CCR7+CD27+CD95- naive CD8+ T cells lacking CXCR3 (TNR3-). This CDR3 reads CASSGGSLTVNTGELFF. The variable domain in full, completed from reference TRBV2 and TRBJ2-2, reads EPEVTQTPSHQVTQMGQEVILRCVPISNHLYFYWYRQILGQKVEFLVSFYNNEISEKSEIFDDQFSVERPDGSNFTLKIRSTKLEDSAMYFCASSGGSLTVNTGELFFGEGSRLTVL.